One and the same sample provided the 18 T cell receptor beta chains below, sequenced in a study of CD8+ T cells in alopecia areata. The sequencing template was cDNA reverse transcribed from extracted RNA. Assay: immunoSEQ multiplex PCR; the TCRdb copy retains only in-frame clones and omits some. The repertoire holds approximately 66,000 clones, with approximately 61% as singletons. This material consisted of CD8+ T cells sorted from blood, taken at week 0. The origin of the receptors is a human donor with alopecia areata.

The V gene is TRBV10-3, the J gene TRBJ2-1, with D perhaps matching TRBD1 (5 bases). The V gene's germline CDR1 is ENHRY and CDR2 SYGVKD. The CDR3 loop spans 15 amino acids. V lost 3 bases and J lost 7, with 16 bases in between. The CDR3 loop is CAISEVTAGYNEQFF. The CDR3 coding sequence is TGTGCCATCAGTGAAGTTACGGCAGGGTATAATGAGCAGTTCTTC.

The chain combines TRBV6-5 with TRBJ1-2; the D gene is possibly TRBD1 (6 bases). Germline V CDR1 and CDR2: MNHEY, SVGAGI. The CDR3 totals 14 residues. V gave up 6 bases and J gave up 3 bases, with 14 bases separating them. The CDR3 nucleotides read TGTGCCAGCAGCTCCCGCACAGGGTACTATGGCTACACCTTC. This encodes CASSSRTGYYGYTF.

This clone occurred a few times. This chain connects TRBV6-4 to TRBJ2-5; TRBD2 agrees at 8 bases. The CDR3 is made up of 15 amino acids. With V trimmed by 6 bases and J by 5 bases, 11 bases remained unmatched. Germline V lookup: CDR1 MRHNA, CDR2 SNTAGT. CDR3 sequence reads: CASSQEGTRGETQYF. The CDR3 DNA sequence: TGTGCCAGCAGCCAAGAGGGGACTAGGGGGGAGACCCAGTACTTC.

Only a few counts were recorded for this clone. The genes are TRBV30 and TRBJ2-7; a weak D match, TRBD1 (6 bases). This CDR3 spans 13 amino acids. Deletions cut 5 bases from V and 0 bases from J, with 11 bases between. Germline lookup yields CDR1 GTSNPN and CDR2 SVGIG (reference sequence). This CDR3 is CAWCTGSSYEQYF. The CDR3 nucleotides are TGTGCCTGGTGTACAGGGAGCTCCTACGAGCAGTACTTC.

DNA of the CDR3: TGTGCCAGCAGCGAGGGACTAGCGAAATACAATGAGCAGTTCTTC. Protein sequence: CASSEGLAKYNEQFF. The chain recombines TRBV7-2 with TRBJ2-1, with TRBD2 identical over 10 bases. This CDR3 spans 15 amino acids. Germline V gene lookup returns CDR1 SGHTA and CDR2 FQGNSA. The trim removed 5 bases at V and 4 bases at J, leaving 5 bases unmatched.

This chain joins TRBV4-1 and TRBJ1-5, with TRBD1 matching over 7 bases. The CDR3 runs to 17 residues. Germline loops: CDR1 MGHRA, CDR2 YSYEKL. V shed 1 base and J 0 bases; nucleotides not matched to a gene: 6. CDR3: CASSQVYGDSSNQPQHF. Written as DNA, the CDR3 is TGCGCCAGCAGCCAAGTTTATGGGGACAGTAGCAATCAGCCCCAGCATTTT.

CDR3 sequence: CASKPLAGGPDTQYF. Here the CDR3 DNA reads TGTGCCAGCAAGCCTCTAGCGGGGGGGCCAGATACGCAGTATTTT. The gene calls are TRBV9 and TRBJ2-3; 12 bases agree with TRBD2. The CDR3 has 15 amino acids. Germline-derived CDR1 and CDR2 are SGDLS and YYNGEE. Trimming at V came to 6 bases and at J to 4 bases, leaving 6 bases not matched to a gene.

CDR3 DNA: TGTGCCAGCAGCTTAGCGCCGGGCGGGGGTGAGCAGTTCTTC. It encodes CASSLAPGGGEQFF. The V call is TRBV7-9, the J call TRBJ2-1; 7 nucleotides align to TRBD2. V was clipped by 0 bases and J by 9 bases; unmatched bases: 5. The CDR3 has 14 amino acids. Germline V gives CDR1 SEHNR, CDR2 FQNEAQ (reference sequence).

The chain couples TRBV6-5 to TRBJ2-3; D is ambiguous. Deletions cut 2 bases from V and 2 bases from J, with 5 bases between. The germline V gene has CDR1 MNHEY and CDR2 SVGAGI. The CDR3 sequence is 13 residues long. This CDR3 is CASSYTVTDTQYF. The CDR3 nucleotides read TGTGCCAGCAGTTACACAGTCACAGATACGCAGTATTTT.

This clone showed up just a few times. This rearrangement joins TRBV29-1 to TRBJ2-1, with 8 bases identical to TRBD2. This CDR3 is built from 13 residues. The J segment lost 7 bases and the V segment lost 5 bases, leaving 7 bases of the junction unmatched. In germline, CDR1 is SQVTM, CDR2 ANQGSEA. This CDR3 reads CSVLGTSGNEQFF. The DNA of the CDR3 is TGCAGCGTTTTGGGTACTAGCGGAAATGAGCAGTTCTTC.

Concerning this clone itself: An end of the junction does not agree with germline; a read error may underlie this. This rearrangement joins TRBV5-1 to TRBJ2-7, with 8 positions matching TRBD2. Germline V gene sequence: CDR1 SGHRS, CDR2 YFSETQ. The CDR3 length is 15 residues. CDR3 nucleotide sequence: TGCGCCAGCAGCCCGGAGGGTAGCGGGATCGTGGACATGGCGTTC. Translation gives CASSPEGSGIVDMAF.

The chain recombines TRBV29-1 with TRBJ1-2, with TRBD1 matching over 9 bases. J was trimmed by 4 bases and V by 5 bases; bases with no gene match: 5. The germline gives CDR1 SQVTM, CDR2 ANQGSEA. There are 13 residues in the CDR3. The CDR3 DNA reads as TGCAGCGTTACAGGGGGCCTCTCCTATGGCTACACCTTC. Translation: CSVTGGLSYGYTF.

This clone was counted only a few times. The V gene is TRBV14, the J gene TRBJ2-1, with TRBD2 matching 7 bases. The trim removed 0 bases at V and 6 bases at J, leaving 17 bases unmatched. This CDR3 is 19 amino acids long. Germline CDR1 and CDR2: SGHDN and FVKESK. CDR3 sequence reads: CASSQDIFQWGGPSNEQFF. CDR3 sequence (DNA): TGTGCCAGCAGCCAAGATATATTCCAGTGGGGAGGGCCGAGCAATGAGCAGTTCTTC.

Many counts were recorded for this clone. The V and J genes are TRBV7-2 and TRBJ2-5, with D hard to call. Germline V CDR1 and CDR2: SGHTA, FQGNSA. The CDR3 contains 14 residues. Between the trimmed V and J ends, which lost 2 bases and 1 base, there was a span of 8 bases. The CDR3 loop reads CASSLIGLQETQYF. The CDR3 DNA reads TGTGCCAGCAGCTTAATTGGCCTCCAAGAGACCCAGTACTTC. Together with reference TRBV7-2 and TRBJ2-5, the CDR3 gives the full variable domain: GAGVSQSPSNKVTEKGKDVELRCDPISGHTALYWYRQSLGQGLEFLIYFQGNSAPDKSGLPSDRFSAERTGGSVSTLTIQRTQQEDSAVYLCASSLIGLQETQYFGPGTRLLVL.

This clone was picked up one time. The chain uses TRBV14 and TRBJ1-1; D is unclear. This CDR3 contains 13 residues. Looked up from germline, CDR1 is SGHDN and CDR2 is FVKESK. V lost 1 base and J lost 4, with 7 bases in between. CDR3: CASSQGGFTEAFF. As DNA, the CDR3 is TGTGCCAGCAGCCAAGGGGGTTTCACTGAAGCTTTCTTT.

J is TRBJ2-3 and V is TRBV7-6, with D unclear. The CDR3 sequence is 18 residues long. Between the trimmed V and J ends, which lost 2 bases and 4 bases, there was a span of 22 bases. Germline CDR1 reads SGHVS; CDR2 reads FNYEAQ. Written as DNA, the CDR3 is TGTGCCAGCAGCTTATATGGTTCGGGCCCTTCCTCCCCAGATACGCAGTATTTT. Its translation is CASSLYGSGPSSPDTQYF.

The CDR3 sequence: CASSSPGTGGNYGYTF. CDR3 nucleotide sequence: TGTGCCAGCAGCTCCCCCGGGACAGGGGGCAACTATGGCTACACCTTC. This rearrangement joins TRBV7-9 to TRBJ1-2; 12 nucleotides align to TRBD1. After removal of 4 bases from V and 2 bases from J, the junction contained 5 bases not matched to a gene. This CDR3 region has 16 residues. CDR1 is SEHNR, CDR2 FQNEAQ, per germline (reference sequence).

This chain uses TRBV28 with TRBJ2-7; D not certain. V shed 7 bases and J shed 6 bases, with 13 bases lying between them. Per the germline V gene, CDR1 is MDHEN and CDR2 is SYDVKM. The CDR3 totals 12 residues. The CDR3 sequence is CASNPDGREQYF. The CDR3 nucleotides are TGTGCCAGCAATCCGGACGGGCGCGAGCAGTACTTC.